This T cell receptor beta chain was captured in a study of T cell responses to AZD1222 COVID-19 vaccine. This table comes from immunoSEQ multiplex PCR, and its TCRdb copy is limited to in-frame clones, with some not included. The sample records about 200,000 clones, approximately 94% being singletons. This CDR3 region has 13 residues. Germline assignment: CDR1 SGDLS and CDR2 YYNGEE. Trimming removed 3 bases from V and 4 bases from J, with 10 bases in between. Sequences were derived from peripheral blood, sampled 28 days after the second AZD1222 dose. This TCR was recovered from an adult who received the AZD1222 COVID-19 vaccine. V gene TRBV9 combines with J gene TRBJ1-1, with D uncertain. The CDR3 spells CASSAVQSTEAFF. In DNA form, the CDR3 reads TGTGCCAGCAGCGCCGTTCAGAGCACTGAAGCTTTCTTT.